A single T cell receptor beta chain is shown here with its context. Antigen unknown. The sample comes from a study of PD-1 blockade in classical Hodgkin lymphoma. Study results and caveats: Possible causes of repertoire differences, disease activity or prior therapy, remain undefined. It was reported that newly diagnosed patients had less baseline TCR diversity than healthy donors. Baseline diversity in complete responders resembled that of newly diagnosed patients. Patients starting nivolumab under 1 year after ASCT were excluded.

After removal of 4 bases from V and 0 bases from J, the junction contained 6 bases not matched to a gene. The CDR3 runs 16 residues. The germline gives CDR1 ENHRY, CDR2 SYGVKD. Measured with immunoSEQ multiplex PCR; TCRdb has only the in-frame clones, and not every one. The sample includes 50,000 or so clones, 73% of them seen just once. Exposure to brentuximab vedotin varied, and each patient had relapsed following autologous stem cell transplantation. Sequenced here: peripheral blood mononuclear cells (PBMCs), sampled before the second cycle of nivolumab. The source of this sequence is a human donor with classical Hodgkin lymphoma. The chain combines TRBV10-3 with TRBJ2-3, with 8 bases identical to TRBD2. CDR3 sequence reads: CAISAISGASTDTQYF. The CDR3 DNA is TGTGCCATCAGTGCGATTAGCGGGGCTAGCACAGATACGCAGTATTTT.